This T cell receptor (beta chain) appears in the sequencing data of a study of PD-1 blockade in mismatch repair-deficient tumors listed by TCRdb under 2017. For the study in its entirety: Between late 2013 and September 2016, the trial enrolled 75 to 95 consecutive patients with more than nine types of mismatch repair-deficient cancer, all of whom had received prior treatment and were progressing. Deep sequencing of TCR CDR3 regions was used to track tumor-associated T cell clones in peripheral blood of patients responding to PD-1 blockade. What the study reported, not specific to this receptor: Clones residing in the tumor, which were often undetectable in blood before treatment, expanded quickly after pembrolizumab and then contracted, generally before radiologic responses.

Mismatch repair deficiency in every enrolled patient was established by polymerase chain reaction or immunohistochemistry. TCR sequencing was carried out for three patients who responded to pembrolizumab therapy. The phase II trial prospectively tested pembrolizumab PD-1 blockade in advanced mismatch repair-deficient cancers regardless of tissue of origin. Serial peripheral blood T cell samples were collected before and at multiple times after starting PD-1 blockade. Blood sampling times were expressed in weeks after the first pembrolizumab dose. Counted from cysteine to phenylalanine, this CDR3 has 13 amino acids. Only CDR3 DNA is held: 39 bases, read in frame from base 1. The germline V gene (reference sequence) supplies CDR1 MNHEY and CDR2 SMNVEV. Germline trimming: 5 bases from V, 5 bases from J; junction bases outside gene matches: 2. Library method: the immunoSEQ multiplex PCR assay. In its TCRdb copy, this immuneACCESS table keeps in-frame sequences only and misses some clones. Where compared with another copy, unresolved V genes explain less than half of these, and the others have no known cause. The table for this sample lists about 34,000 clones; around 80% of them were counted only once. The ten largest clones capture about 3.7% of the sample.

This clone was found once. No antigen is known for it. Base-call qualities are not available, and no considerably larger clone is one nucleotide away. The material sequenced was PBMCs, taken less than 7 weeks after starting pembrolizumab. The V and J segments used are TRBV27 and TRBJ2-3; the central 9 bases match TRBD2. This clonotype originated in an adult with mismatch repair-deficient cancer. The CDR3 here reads CASSGRGGDTQYF. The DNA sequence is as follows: TGTGCCAGCAGTGGGCGGGGGGGAGATACGCAGTATTTT.